The text below deals with one T cell receptor (beta chain). As originally analysed: Amplification of reference gene primers provided the estimated nucleated cell counts. Produced via immunoSEQ multiplex PCR; TCRdb's table is partial and in-frame only. V and J calls and clone size follow that table, whereas D and trimming were derived from the DNA. This table has about 46,000 clones, around 90% appearing once. This sample was included in a study of blood T cell repertoires in COVID-19. Across the study: Acute and convalescent COVID-19 specimens originated in the United States, Italy and Spain. Nucleic acid was either cDNA or gDNA, and it came from T cells, B-cell-depleted T cells, or PBMCs.

V trimming: 4 bases; J trimming: 8 bases; junction bases outside the gene matches: 16. This CDR3 is 17 amino acids long. CDR1 is MGHRA, CDR2 YSYEKL, per germline. Sequenced: peripheral blood. This TCR was recovered from a man in his forties or fifties with acute or convalescent COVID-19. This rearrangement joins TRBV4-1 to TRBJ2-1; 8 bases line up with TRBD2. CDR3 sequence (DNA): TGCGCCAGCAGCCCCTCCGGGATCGGGGGGGTTTCGGATGAGCAGTTCTTC. Protein product: CASSPSGIGGVSDEQFF.